The rows below give T cell receptor beta chains drawn from one sample of a study of OX40 agonist ivuxolimab in advanced cancers. Clones were sequenced by immunoSEQ multiplex PCR, and TCRdb holds only the in-frame ones, with some missing. The data hold roughly 53,000 clones, with less than 90% observed a single time. This material consisted of CD4+ or CD8+ T cells sorted from blood, taken in a trial of the OX40 agonist ivuxolimab. These receptor sequences come from an adult with an advanced solid tumor such as melanoma, head and neck, liver or kidney cancer. CDR3s include the opening cysteine and the closing phenylalanine or tryptophan. D genes are given only for firm matches. The size field is filled for only some rows; it gives once, few, many or a size class.

TRBD2	TRBV5-4	NA	TRBJ2-7	TGTGCCAGCAGCCAACGCGCGGGAGGGGTCGAGCAGTACTTC	CASSQRAGGVEQYF
TRBD1	TRBV4-1	NA	TRBJ2-3	TGCGCCAGCAGCCTAGGGGGCGACACAGATACGCAGTATTTT	CASSLGGDTDTQYF
TRBD2	TRBV2	NA	TRBJ2-5	TGTGCCAGCAGTGAAGGACTAGCGGGATTTTTGGAGACCCAGTACTTC	CASSEGLAGFLETQYF
TRBD1	TRBV27	NA	TRBJ2-7	TGTGCCAGCAGAATACTGAGACAAACAGGGGGCGGTCCAGGGTTTACCTACGAGCAGTACTTC	CASRILRQTGGGPGFTYEQYF
NA	TRBV19	NA	TRBJ1-1	TGTGCCAGTAGATTTAGCACTGAAGCTTTCTTT	CASRFSTEAFF
NA	TRBV30	NA	TRBJ2-2	TGTGCCTGGAGTGGCCTCAGGGACGGGGAGCTGTTTTTT	CAWSGLRDGELFF
NA	TRBV7-2	NA	TRBJ2-1	TGTGCCAGCAGCGAAGCCGGAGAGCAGTTCTTC	CASSEAGEQFF
TRBD1	TRBV7-9	NA	TRBJ1-2	TGTGCCAGCAGCTTACAGACAGGGAAGGACTATGGCTACACCTTC	CASSLQTGKDYGYTF
NA	TRBV27	NA	TRBJ2-5	TGTGCCAGCAGTCCCCTCAGGGTTAGTGGGGAAGAGACCCAGTACTTC	CASSPLRVSGEETQYF
TRBD1	TRBV19	NA	TRBJ1-4	TGTGCCAGTAGTATTGGGGACAGGACTAATGAAAAACTGTTTTTT	CASSIGDRTNEKLFF
NA	TRBV19	NA	TRBJ2-5	TGTGCCAGTAGACCGGGACTCCTCAGGGAGACCCAGTACTTC	CASRPGLLRETQYF
NA	TRBV9	NA	TRBJ2-7	TGTGCCAGCAGCGTAGTTCTTCTACTAGGCCCGGAGATCTACGAGCAGTACTTC	CASSVVLLLGPEIYEQYF
NA	TRBV12-5	NA	TRBJ2-7	TGTGCTAGTGGTTCCCCCTCACTAGCCCTAACCTACGAGCAGTACTTC	CASGSPSLALTYEQYF
NA	TRBV7-9	NA	TRBJ1-5	TGTGCCAGCAGCTTGGGGGGTAGGCAGCCCCAGCATTTT	CASSLGGRQPQHF
NA	TRBV11-2	NA	TRBJ1-1	TGTGCCAGCAGCTTAATTCGGCCAGGGGAAGCTTTCTTT	CASSLIRPGEAFF
NA	TRBV6-1	NA	TRBJ2-5	TGTGCCAGCAGTGACTACGAGACTAGAAGCGAGACCCAGTACTTC	CASSDYETRSETQYF
NA	TRBV7-9	NA	TRBJ1-2	TGTGCCAGCAGCCAAAGGGCAGGGAAAGAAAATGGCTACACCTTC	CASSQRAGKENGYTF
TRBD2	TRBV5-1	NA	TRBJ2-1	TGCGCCAGCAGCTTGGGACTAGCGGGAGTATCATACAATGAGCAGTTCTTC	CASSLGLAGVSYNEQFF
NA	TRBV2	NA	TRBJ1-1	TGTGCCAGTGGGGAGGGCGGAAACACTGAAGCTTTCTTT	CASGEGGNTEAFF
TRBD1	TRBV19	NA	TRBJ1-2	TGTGCCAGTAGTATATCCCCGGGACAGGGCTATGGCTACACCTTC	CASSISPGQGYGYTF
NA	TRBV19	NA	TRBJ2-1	TGTGCCAGTAGTCCCTCACTCGGCCTACTCATGGGTGAGCAGTTCTTC	CASSPSLGLLMGEQFF
TRBD1	TRBV30	NA	TRBJ1-1	TGTGCCTGGAGTCGGGACAGAATGAACACTGAAGCTTTCTTT	CAWSRDRMNTEAFF
TRBD1	TRBV6-1	NA	TRBJ2-1	TGTGCCAGCAGTGAAGCAGGCCAGGGGGCCAATGAGCAGTTCTTC	CASSEAGQGANEQFF
NA	TRBV7-2	once	TRBJ2-1	TGTGCCAGCAGCTTCCCAAGCGTGGGCGGCGGAGATGAGCAGTTCTTC	CASSFPSVGGGDEQFF
NA	TRBV5-1	NA	TRBJ1-1	TGCGCCAGTCGACAGGTCACGAACACTGAAGCTTTCTTT	CASRQVTNTEAFF
NA	TRBV28	NA	TRBJ2-3	TGTGCCACCAGCGGTAGTGTAACAGATACGCAGTATTTT	CATSGSVTDTQYF
NA	TRBV4-2	NA	TRBJ1-2	TGTGCCAGCAGCCAAGATCTCCTCGCGGGCGAGGGCTATGGCTACACCTTC	CASSQDLLAGEGYGYTF
NA	TRBV7-9	NA	TRBJ2-6	TGTGCCAGTGAGGGGGGACCCTCTGGGGCCAACGTCCTGACTTTC	CASEGGPSGANVLTF
NA	TRBV30	NA	TRBJ2-7	TGTGCCTGGAGTGTACGCGGGTTACCCTACGAGCAGTACTTC	CAWSVRGLPYEQYF
NA	TRBV5-5	NA	TRBJ2-7	TGTGCCAGCAGCTTGGAGGCTAGCGGTCGAGGGGGGCACGAGCAGTACTTC	CASSLEASGRGGHEQYF
NA	TRBV18	NA	TRBJ2-2	TGTGCCAGCTCACTGACGGACGCTACCGGGGAGCTGTTTTTT	CASSLTDATGELFF
NA	TRBV7-2	NA	TRBJ2-1	TGTGCCAGCAGCTTAGCGCAGGGGCTTTACAATGAGCAGTTCTTC	CASSLAQGLYNEQFF
NA	TRBV6-5	NA	TRBJ1-3	TGTGCCAGCAGTTATGCGGGGTTGACTGGAAACACCATATATTTT	CASSYAGLTGNTIYF
NA	TRBV28	NA	TRBJ1-4	TGTGCCAGCAGCCCCCCTACAGTGAATAATGAAAAACTGTTTTTT	CASSPPTVNNEKLFF
NA	TRBV18	NA	TRBJ1-1	TGTGCCAGCTCACCAACGGCGGTTAACACTGAAGCTTTCTTT	CASSPTAVNTEAFF
NA	TRBV7-8	NA	TRBJ2-7	TGTGCCAGCAGCTTGGCAACCTACGAGCAGTACTTC	CASSLATYEQYF
TRBD2	TRBV18	NA	TRBJ2-3	TGTGCCAGCTCACCAGGTAGCGGGAGGCCGGGAGATACGCAGTATTTT	CASSPGSGRPGDTQYF
TRBD1	TRBV9	few	TRBJ1-1	TGTGCCAGCAGCGTAGGTGACAGGGAAGACACTGAAGCTTTCTTT	CASSVGDREDTEAFF
TRBD1	TRBV7-9	NA	TRBJ2-7	TGTGCCAGCAGCTTAGCACAGGGGGTGGACGAGCAGTACTTC	CASSLAQGVDEQYF
NA	TRBV29-1	NA	TRBJ2-1	TGCAGCGTTGGACCCTTAGCGGTTTACAATGAGCAGTTCTTC	CSVGPLAVYNEQFF
NA	TRBV7-8	NA	TRBJ2-1	TGTGCCAGCAGCGCCGGGGCAGCTAGACCTGGGGATGAGCAGTTCTTC	CASSAGAARPGDEQFF
TRBD2	TRBV7-6	NA	TRBJ2-7	TGTGCCAGCAGCTTTTTAGCTAGCGGAGGAGCTGTTGTCTACGAGCAGTACTTC	CASSFLASGGAVVYEQYF
NA	TRBV5-1	NA	TRBJ1-1	TGCGCCAGCAGCTTGAAGACGAACACTGAAGCTTTCTTT	CASSLKTNTEAFF
NA	TRBV11-3	NA	TRBJ2-1	TGTGCCAGCAGCTCCAACAGCAATGAGCAGTTCTTC	CASSSNSNEQFF
NA	TRBV7-2	once	TRBJ1-5	TGTGCCAGCAGCTTAGATAGGCTAACTAGCAATCAGCCCCAGCATTTT	CASSLDRLTSNQPQHF
NA	TRBV2	NA	TRBJ2-7	TGTGCCAGCAGTGAAGCGCAGATGCTTTACGAGCAGTACTTC	CASSEAQMLYEQYF
NA	TRBV9	few	TRBJ2-2	TGTGCCAGCAGCCCCCCTTTGTCGGTCAACACCGGGGAGCTGTTTTTT	CASSPPLSVNTGELFF
NA	TRBV2	NA	TRBJ2-1	TGTGCCAGCAGTAGGGAACAATACAATGAGCAGTTCTTC	CASSREQYNEQFF
TRBD1	TRBV28	NA	TRBJ2-5	TGTGCCAGCAGTCGGGACAGGCGGGGCCAAGAGGCCCAGTACTTC	CASSRDRRGQEAQYF
TRBD1	TRBV7-6	NA	TRBJ1-3	TGTGCCAGCAGCCAAGGACAGGTCTCTGGAAACACCATATATTTT	CASSQGQVSGNTIYF
TRBD2	TRBV5-4	NA	TRBJ2-5	TGTGCCAGCAGCCACTTACTAGCGGCCCAAGAGACCCAGTACTTC	CASSHLLAAQETQYF